This TCR beta chain appears in the sequencing data of a study of T-cell reconstitution after alpha-beta-depleted transplantation in children. Germline assignment: CDR1 SGDLS and CDR2 YYNGEE. The CDR3 has 15 amino acids. V trimming: 5 bases; J trimming: 5 bases; junction bases outside the gene matches: 12. Construction of the TCRbeta library involved unique molecular identifiers. TCRdb re-called the PCR reads through MiXCR, storing one row per CDR3 protein. Of some 400,000 distinct CDR3 sequences in the sample, roughly 20% were seen once. This clonotype has just a few counts. The TCR originated in a human donor who donated a stem cell graft to a child with acute myeloid leukemia. The J gene is TRBJ2-7, the V gene TRBV9, with 8 nucleotides matching TRBD1. Source: PBMCs from the stem cell graft donor, taken from the stem cell graft. The CDR3 DNA sequence: TGTGCCAGCAGTCCCGACAGGGGCCTCGCTCACGAGCAGTACTTC. Residues: CASSPDRGLAHEQYF. Using reference TRBV9 and TRBJ2-7 for the parts outside the CDR3, the full variable domain is DSGVTQTPKHLITATGQRVTLRCSPRSGDLSVYWYQQSLDQGLQFLIQYYNGEERAKGNILERFSAQQFPDLHSELNLSSLELGDSALYFCASSPDRGLAHEQYFGPGTRLTVT.